The 16 T cell receptor beta chains below all came from one sample that was sequenced in a study of CD8+ T cells in alopecia areata. Sequencing used cDNA as its template, made by extracting RNA and reverse transcribing it. The repertoire was sequenced with immunoSEQ multiplex PCR; TCRdb's copy has only in-frame clones and lacks some. The sample includes about 150,000 clones, 45% to 55% of them seen just once. The sample consisted of CD8+ T cells sorted from blood, taken at week 0. These receptor sequences come from a human donor with alopecia areata.

The CDR3 loop reads CASSPGAGAQETQYF. The CDR3, as DNA: TGTGCCAGCAGCCCTGGGGCAGGGGCCCAAGAGACCCAGTACTTC. The V gene is TRBV7-8, the J gene TRBJ2-5; a weak D match, TRBD1 (6 bases). The V end lost 5 bases, the J end lost 1 base, and 14 bases lay between the germline ends. This CDR3 spans 15 amino acids. Germline CDR1 reads SGHVS; CDR2 reads FQNEAQ.

V gene TRBV6-1 combines with J gene TRBJ1-6; 7 positions match TRBD1. The CDR3 has 14 residues. The germline gives CDR1 MNHNS, CDR2 SASEGT. Trimming at V came to 3 bases and at J to 5 bases, leaving 1 base not matched to a gene. CDR3 bases: TGTGCCAGCAGTGAGGGGACAGATAATTCACCCCTCCACTTT. Its translation is CASSEGTDNSPLHF.

The chain combines TRBV30 with TRBJ2-1, with D tentatively TRBD2 (5 bases). The CDR3 length is 14 residues. V was trimmed by 0 bases and J by 5 bases, leaving 11 bases between them. Germline loops: CDR1 GTSNPN, CDR2 SVGIG (reference sequence). CDR3 DNA: TGTGCCTGGAGTGTCCTAGGGCGGGACAATGAGCAGTTCTTC. This sequence encodes CAWSVLGRDNEQFF. Together with reference TRBV30 and TRBJ2-1, the CDR3 gives the full variable domain: SQTIHQWPATLVQPVGSPLSLECTVEGTSNPNLYWYRQAAGRGLQLLFYSVGIGQISSEVPQNLSASRPQDRQFILSSKKLLLSDSGFYLCAWSVLGRDNEQFFGPGTRLTVL.

The rearrangement links TRBV4-3 to TRBJ2-6, with D perhaps being TRBD1 or TRBD2 (5 bases each). The CDR3 spans 16 residues. The V end lost 1 base, the J end lost 2 bases, and 9 bases lay between the germline ends. Germline V gives CDR1 LGHNA, CDR2 YSLEER. CDR3 nucleotides: TGCGCCAGCAGCCAAGCTGAGGGGACTGGGGCCAACGTCCTGACTTTC. It encodes CASSQAEGTGANVLTF.

With regard to this clone: Other nucleotide sequences in the sample specify the same CDR3. The chain has TRBV30 and TRBJ2-1; D possibly corresponds to TRBD1 (5 bases). The CDR3 is made up of 11 amino acids. Germline lookup yields CDR1 GTSNPN and CDR2 SVGIG (reference sequence). Trimming shortened V by 1 base and J by 10 bases, and 8 bases separated the two germline ends. The CDR3 bases are TGTGCCTGGAGTGGCGACAGAGAGCAGTTCTTC. It codes for CAWSGDREQFF.

The J gene is TRBJ2-2, the V gene TRBV4-3; perhaps TRBD1 as D (6 bases). Trimming left V 3 bases short and J 2 bases short, with 13 bases between. The CDR3 consists of 16 residues. The germline V gene encodes CDR1 LGHNA and CDR2 YSLEER. The CDR3 protein is CASSQDSDPNTGELFF. The CDR3 region has the DNA TGCGCCAGCAGCCAGGACAGCGACCCTAACACCGGGGAGCTGTTTTTT.

CDR3 bases: TGTGCCAGCAAAGGAACGGGTCGGGGTGCGGAGACCCAGTACTTC. Amino acids: CASKGTGRGAETQYF. V is TRBV2 and J is TRBJ2-5; perhaps TRBD2 as D (5 bases). Trimming took off 7 bases at V and 5 bases at J, with 20 bases between the two ends. The CDR3 loop spans 15 amino acids. Looked up from germline, CDR1 is SNHLY and CDR2 is FYNNEI.

The chain combines TRBV9 with TRBJ1-1; 8 bases align to TRBD1. Germline CDR1 reads SGDLS; CDR2 reads YYNGEE. The CDR3 covers 14 residues. Unmatched junction bases numbered 4, after V lost 3 bases and J lost 3 bases. CDR3 DNA sequence: TGTGCCAGCAGCGCGGACAGGGACTACACTGAAGCTTTCTTT. Translating it yields CASSADRDYTEAFF.

A word on this clone: The sample holds other DNA sequences that translate to the same CDR3. The V call is TRBV9, the J call TRBJ1-1, with D unclear. Germline V gives CDR1 SGDLS, CDR2 YYNGEE. The CDR3 is 14 residues long. V was cut by 3 bases and J by 1 base, with 10 bases left in between. The CDR3 DNA reads as TGTGCCAGCAGCGGGGGAACGGGGAACACTGAAGCTTTCTTT. Its protein is CASSGGTGNTEAFF.

V usage is TRBV27 and J usage is TRBJ2-1, with no clear D. Per the germline V gene, CDR1 is MNHEY and CDR2 is SMNVEV (reference sequence). Trimming removed 6 bases at V and 8 bases at J, with 8 bases between. The CDR3 has 11 amino acids. The CDR3 spells CASSPGHEQFF. Here the CDR3 DNA reads TGTGCCAGCAGCCCGGGCCATGAGCAGTTCTTC.

The chain joins TRBV30 to TRBJ2-7, with D perhaps assigned TRBD1 or TRBD2 (5 bases each). Germline-derived CDR1 and CDR2 are GTSNPN and SVGIG (reference sequence). The CDR3 has 13 amino acids. V shed 3 bases and J shed 3 bases, with 12 bases lying between them. In nucleotides, the CDR3 is TGTGCCTGGAGGGGACCCAGCAGCTACGAGCAGTACTTC. This codes for CAWRGPSSYEQYF. Using reference TRBV30 and TRBJ2-7 for the parts outside the CDR3, the full variable domain is SQTIHQWPATLVQPVGSPLSLECTVEGTSNPNLYWYRQAAGRGLQLLFYSVGIGQISSEVPQNLSASRPQDRQFILSSKKLLLSDSGFYLCAWRGPSSYEQYFGPGTRLTVT.

The chain is built from TRBV7-6 and TRBJ1-2; D ambiguous. There are 11 residues in the CDR3. The V gene's germline CDR1 is SGHVS and CDR2 FNYEAQ. CDR3: CVARDWGGYTF. CDR3 coding DNA: TGTGTCGCGCGGGATTGGGGTGGCTACACCTTC.

The chain combines TRBV29-1 with TRBJ1-5; D unclear. Germline V gives CDR1 SQVTM, CDR2 ANQGSEA. The ends were cut back, 0 bases at V and 0 bases at J, with 24 bases in the middle. The length of the CDR3 is 20 residues. CDR3 nucleotide sequence: TGCAGCGTTGAAGAAACCCCAACCGGGCATTTGGGCTATAGCAATCAGCCCCAGCATTTT. Encoded protein: CSVEETPTGHLGYSNQPQHF.

This clone has only a few counts. Other nucleotide sequences in the sample specify the same CDR3. The chain carries TRBV30 and TRBJ1-1; unclear D gene. Trimming shortened V by 0 bases and J by 1 base, and 6 bases separated the two germline ends. The CDR3 spans 13 residues. The germline gives CDR1 GTSNPN, CDR2 SVGIG (reference sequence). The CDR3 loop reads CAWSVSSNTEAFF. For the CDR3, the DNA is TGTGCCTGGAGTGTGTCTTCGAACACTGAAGCTTTCTTT.

This chain connects TRBV7-8 to TRBJ1-5; D is perhaps TRBD1 (6 bases). Per the germline V gene, CDR1 is SGHVS and CDR2 is FQNEAQ. This CDR3 spans 16 amino acids. V was pared by 4 bases and J by 1 base, with 14 bases between. The CDR3: CASSSKQGLSNQPQHF. CDR3 nucleotide sequence: TGTGCCAGCAGCTCTAAACAGGGTCTAAGCAATCAGCCCCAGCATTTT.

This clone was detected only a few times. The rearrangement uses TRBV27 and TRBJ2-3, with no clear D. The CDR3 spans 12 residues. Germline-derived CDR1 and CDR2 are MNHEY and SMNVEV (reference sequence). The germline V and J ends were trimmed by 6 bases and 4 bases, with 8 bases remaining between them. CDR3 sequence: CASSPHPDTQYF. CDR3 bases: TGTGCCAGCAGCCCCCACCCAGATACGCAGTATTTT.